The 17 T cell receptor beta chains in this list originate from one sample, sequenced in a study of response to subunit inactivated influenza vaccine. TCRdb reanalysed the RT-PCR reads using MiXCR and keeps one entry per CDR3 protein. The sample has about 500,000 distinct CDR3 sequences, approximately 16% seen once; the top ten hold less than 4%. The input for sequencing was CD4+ T cells sorted from PBMCs, taken less than 30 months after vaccination. The receptors shown here come from a man aged 50 to 75 who received an inactivated influenza vaccine.

This clonotype was counted only a few times. The CDR3 is CATSRVGYQETQYF. The CDR3 coding sequence is TGTGCCACCAGCAGAGTGGGTTACCAAGAGACCCAGTACTTC. The chain couples TRBV15 to TRBJ2-5; D unresolved. Trimming took 1 base from V and 0 from J, leaving 6 bases between them. The germline gives CDR1 LNHNV, CDR2 YYDKDF (reference sequence). The CDR3 length is 14 residues.

A few counts support this clonotype. The CDR3 region is CASSLIGQGRGADTQYF. The DNA for the CDR3 is TGTGCCAGCAGCTTGATCGGACAGGGAAGGGGGGCAGATACGCAGTATTTT. The chain joins TRBV11-2 to TRBJ2-3; 8 bases match TRBD1. J gave up 4 bases and V 3 bases, and 12 bases lay outside the gene matches. CDR1 is SGHAT, CDR2 FQNNGV, per germline. This CDR3 contains 17 residues.

The chain combines TRBV4-2 with TRBJ2-1; D perhaps matches TRBD2 (5 bases). V gave up 0 bases and J gave up 7 bases, with 10 bases separating them. The length of the CDR3 is 14 residues. The germline V gene encodes CDR1 LGHNA and CDR2 YNFKEQ. The CDR3 coding sequence is TGTGCCAGCAGCCAAGAGGGTCCGGGAAATGAGCAGTTCTTC. Translating gives CASSQEGPGNEQFF.

J is TRBJ1-5 and V is TRBV20-1, with 7 bases that match TRBD1. The CDR3 sequence is 17 residues long. The trim removed 3 bases at V and 2 bases at J, leaving 13 bases unmatched. Germline lookup yields CDR1 DFQATT and CDR2 SNEGSKA (reference sequence). The CDR3 here is CSARDQPSQGRNQPQHF. The CDR3 DNA reads TGCAGTGCTAGGGACCAGCCGTCACAGGGGCGCAATCAGCCCCAGCATTTT.

J is TRBJ1-1 and V is TRBV28; 9 bases line up with TRBD1. The CDR3 sequence is 18 residues long. Germline-derived CDR1 and CDR2 are MDHEN and SYDVKM. Germline trimming cut 4 bases from V and 1 base from J; bases unmatched to any gene: 13. Written as DNA, the CDR3 is TGTGCCAGCAGTTCCCAAACCCAACGGACAGGGGCGAACACTGAAGCTTTCTTT. Protein: CASSSQTQRTGANTEAFF.

The rearrangement joins TRBV7-2 to TRBJ1-5, with D uncertain. Trimming cost V 3 bases and J 5 bases, with 8 bases left between them. Germline loops: CDR1 SGHTA, CDR2 FQGNSA. The CDR3 has 13 residues. As DNA, the CDR3 is TGTGCCAGCAGCTTTAGCGTGGATCAGCCCCAGCATTTT. Translation: CASSFSVDQPQHF.

In this sample, this clonotype turned up a few times. This chain uses TRBV7-9 with TRBJ2-1; D is uncertain. Looked up from germline, CDR1 is SEHNR and CDR2 is FQNEAQ (reference sequence). The CDR3 has 13 residues. V was clipped by 1 base and J by 5 bases, with 6 bases between them. The CDR3 loop reads CASSLVADNEQFF. The CDR3 DNA is TGTGCCAGCAGCTTAGTTGCGGACAATGAGCAGTTCTTC.

Here the CDR3 DNA reads TGTGCCAGCAGCTTAGGGCCTGCCAGGAACCAAGAGACCCAGTACTTC. Protein: CASSLGPARNQETQYF. The chain is built from TRBV7-9 and TRBJ2-5; no definite D call. The CDR3 covers 16 residues. V lost 1 base and J 0 bases, leaving 12 bases between the germline ends. The germline CDR1 and CDR2 sequences are SEHNR and FQNEAQ (reference sequence).

This chain uses TRBV6-1 with TRBJ2-1, with D perhaps matching TRBD2 (7 bases). The CDR3 length is 15 residues. Germline-derived CDR1 and CDR2 are MNHNS and SASEGT. V was shortened by 6 bases and J by 2 bases, with 14 bases between the two germline ends. Written as DNA, the CDR3 is TGTGCCAGCAGCGCCCCGGGGGGCCCCTACAATGAGCAGTTCTTC. Protein product: CASSAPGGPYNEQFF.

This clonotype was detected a few times. The chain recombines TRBV7-2 with TRBJ2-7, with D uncertain. From germline, CDR1 is SGHTA and CDR2 FQGNSA. The CDR3 has 14 residues. V was shortened by 0 bases and J by 0 bases, with 6 bases between the two germline ends. The CDR3 loop is CASSLAVSSYEQYF. In nucleotides, the CDR3 is TGTGCCAGCAGCTTAGCTGTCAGCTCCTACGAGCAGTACTTC.

The chain uses TRBV4-1 and TRBJ2-2; the match to TRBD1 covers 9 bases. J was trimmed by 4 bases and V by 3 bases; bases with no gene match: 9. Germline CDR1 and CDR2: MGHRA and YSYEKL. CDR3 length: 17 amino acids. The CDR3 is CASSHVTPGQGTGELFF. The CDR3, as DNA: TGCGCCAGCAGCCATGTTACCCCGGGACAGGGCACCGGGGAGCTGTTTTTT.

This clonotype was observed a few times. The V call is TRBV7-2, the J call TRBJ1-2, with D perhaps TRBD1 (6 bases). Per germline, CDR1 SGHTA and CDR2 FQGNSA. Trimming removed 5 bases at V and 8 bases at J, with 24 bases between. This CDR3 is 16 amino acids long. CDR3 in DNA: TGTGCCAGCAGCCGCTTAGTTCGGGACACCGGCCGGGGCTACACCTTC. It yields the protein CASSRLVRDTGRGYTF.

CDR3 protein: CASSPRGRRSGANVLTF. The CDR3 DNA reads TGTGCCAGCAGCCCCCGGGGCCGACGATCTGGGGCCAACGTCCTGACTTTC. This chain links TRBV3-1 with TRBJ2-6, with D perhaps being TRBD1 or TRBD2 (5 bases each). V dropped 4 bases and J dropped 1 base, with 14 bases sitting between them. This CDR3 contains 17 residues. Looked up from germline, CDR1 is LGHDT and CDR2 is YNNKEL (reference sequence). The whole variable domain, remainder taken from reference TRBV3-1 and TRBJ2-6, is DTAVSQTPKYLVTQMGNDKSIKCEQNLGHDTMYWYKQDSKKFLKIMFSYNNKELIINETVPNRFSPKSPDKAHLNLHINSLELGDSAVYFCASSPRGRRSGANVLTFGAGSRLTVL.

The chain uses TRBV3-1 and TRBJ2-7; TRBD1 matches 10 bases. There are 13 residues in the CDR3. CDR1 and CDR2 from the germline V gene are LGHDT and YNNKEL (reference sequence). V dropped 3 bases and J dropped 6; count of bases not matched to a gene: 2. The CDR3 is CASSQTGGFEQYF. The CDR3 nucleotides read TGTGCCAGCAGCCAGACAGGGGGCTTCGAGCAGTACTTC.

The sample holds a few counts of this clonotype. This chain connects TRBV6-6 to TRBJ2-7; D not certain. V lost 2 bases and J lost 7, with 12 bases in between. Germline-derived CDR1 and CDR2 are MNHNY and SVGAGI (reference sequence). This CDR3 spans 13 amino acids. CDR3 region: CASSYDGRKEQYF. The CDR3 DNA reads as TGTGCCAGCAGTTACGACGGACGGAAGGAGCAGTACTTC.

The chain couples TRBV25-1 to TRBJ1-2; TRBD1 matches at 9 bases. Per the germline V gene, CDR1 is MGHDK and CDR2 is SYGVNS. CDR3 size: 20 residues. V shed 0 bases and J 5 bases; nucleotides not matched to a gene: 19. The CDR3 DNA reads as TGTGCCAGCAGTGAATATATTCTGAGAGGCGGGACAGGGTATTGGTATGGCTACACCTTC. This sequence encodes CASSEYILRGGTGYWYGYTF.

In its sample, this clonotype was seen many times. The rearrangement joins TRBV3-1 to TRBJ2-3; no reliable D call. Germline V gene sequence: CDR1 LGHDT, CDR2 YNNKEL (reference sequence). The CDR3 covers 14 residues. V shed 0 bases and J shed 3 bases, with 7 bases lying between them. CDR3 sequence (DNA): TGTGCCAGCAGCCAAGATGTCGCTACAGATACGCAGTATTTT. Protein product: CASSQDVATDTQYF.